These 26 T cell receptor beta chains originate from one sample sequenced in a study of blood T cells in healthy people across ages. A second PCR of about 7 to 12 cycles used a sample-barcoded 5' primer and a J-beta primer mix. A single record per CDR3 protein comes from TCRdb applying MiXCR to the 5' RACE reads. The sample yields about 1,600,000 distinct CDR3 sequences, 42% seen once. The source material was blood. The receptors originated from a woman aged 18-35 years in good health.

A note on this clonotype: The junction does not match germline at one end; this may be a read error. This chain uses TRBV3-1 with TRBJ1-2, with a possible D match to TRBD1 (5 bases). CDR1 LGHDT and CDR2 YNNKEL come from the germline V gene (reference sequence). This CDR3 is 15 amino acids long. The CDR3 sequence: CTSSPPDSSNYGYTF. The CDR3, as DNA: TGTACCAGCAGCCCCCCCGACAGCTCTAACTATGGCTACACCTTC.

V is TRBV9 and J is TRBJ2-7; 8 bases are shared with TRBD2. With 4 bases clipped from V and 5 bases from J, the junction kept 11 bases outside the gene matches. Germline-derived CDR1 and CDR2 are SGDLS and YYNGEE. The length of the CDR3 is 15 residues. The CDR3 is CASSPLAGPWDEQYF. The CDR3 DNA follows: TGTGCCAGCAGCCCATTAGCGGGGCCATGGGACGAGCAGTACTTC.

This clonotype was seen repeatedly, ten times or more. In DNA, the CDR3 is TGTGCCAGCAGTGGTGGACTAGCGGGAGACCCGTACGAGCAGTACTTC. Translation gives CASSGGLAGDPYEQYF. The chain links TRBV6-5 to TRBJ2-7; 13 bases are shared with TRBD2. The CDR3 spans 16 residues. Germline V CDR1 and CDR2: MNHEY, SVGAGI. J lost 4 bases, V lost 5 bases, and 8 bases had no gene match.

The J gene is TRBJ1-2, the V gene TRBV6-1, with a possible D match to TRBD1 (6 bases). CDR3 size: 15 residues. Deletions cut 5 bases from V and 7 bases from J, with 20 bases between. CDR1 is MNHNS, CDR2 SASEGT, per germline. CDR3 region: CASSSGQSRRGGYTF. As DNA, the CDR3 is TGTGCCAGCAGTTCCGGACAGTCCCGGCGGGGTGGCTACACCTTC.

The J gene is TRBJ2-1, the V gene TRBV6-5; 9 bases match TRBD2. This CDR3 is 16 amino acids long. Germline lookup yields CDR1 MNHEY and CDR2 SVGAGI. Trimming removed 4 bases from V and 3 bases from J; junction bases left unmatched: 7. The CDR3 DNA reads as TGTGCCAGCAGTTCCGACGGAGCGGGGGGCTACAATGAGCAGTTCTTC. This sequence encodes CASSSDGAGGYNEQFF.

The chain uses TRBV12-5 and TRBJ1-1; D is possibly TRBD1 (5 bases). The CDR3 length is 11 residues. Trimming took off 7 bases at V and 5 bases at J, with 8 bases between the two ends. CDR1 and CDR2 (germline): LGHNT, FRNRAP. The CDR3 DNA is TGTGCTAGTGTCTGGGGGACTGAAGCTTTCTTT. It encodes CASVWGTEAFF.

V and J are TRBV20-1 and TRBJ2-5, with TRBD1 identical over 7 bases. The DNA end favors TRBJ2-7, so the J call may be wrong. Looked up from germline, CDR1 is DFQATT and CDR2 is SNEGSKA (reference sequence). The length of the CDR3 is 13 residues. The CDR3, as DNA: TGCAGTGCTAGTATCCAGGGGGTGTACGAGCAGTACTTC. The encoded protein is CSASIQGVYEQYF.

This clonotype was observed a few times. The rearrangement joins TRBV20-1 to TRBJ1-2; unclear D gene. This CDR3 has 16 residues. Trimming took off 4 bases at V and 7 bases at J, with 25 bases between the two ends. Germline-derived CDR1 and CDR2 are DFQATT and SNEGSKA (reference sequence). DNA for the CDR3: TGCAGTGCTACTATAAAGGGCAGGAACCCCGGGCGTGGCTACACCTTC. Its translation: CSATIKGRNPGRGYTF.

The V call is TRBV14, the J call TRBJ2-3; 10 bases fit TRBD1. The length of the CDR3 is 16 residues. The V segment lost 4 bases and the J segment 5 bases; nucleotides outside the gene matches: 9. From germline, CDR1 is SGHDN and CDR2 FVKESK. The CDR3 reads CASSPRDRGGKDTQYF. DNA of the CDR3: TGTGCCAGCAGCCCCCGGGACAGGGGAGGGAAAGATACGCAGTATTTT.

This clonotype was seen only a few times. V and J are TRBV6-6 and TRBJ2-7; 8 bases line up with TRBD1. V lost 5 bases to trimming and J lost 6 bases; unmatched junction nucleotides: 3. The CDR3 spans 12 residues. Looked up from germline, CDR1 is MNHNY and CDR2 is SVGAGI (reference sequence). CDR3 residues: CASSHTGGEQYF. For the CDR3, the DNA is TGTGCCAGCAGTCACACAGGGGGCGAGCAGTACTTC.

This clonotype was found many times. The chain combines TRBV3-1 with TRBJ2-1, with D tentatively TRBD2 (6 bases). The CDR3 runs 15 residues. From germline, CDR1 is LGHDT and CDR2 YNNKEL (reference sequence). V dropped 7 bases and J dropped 6 bases, with 19 bases sitting between them. CDR3 nucleotides: TGTGCCAGCACCCCTGGACGGGAGACGCGCAATGAGCAGTTCTTC. This encodes CASTPGRETRNEQFF.

This clonotype has more than one count but fewer than ten. The chain is built from TRBV4-1 and TRBJ1-1; no clear D gene. V lost 1 base to trimming and J lost 2 bases, with 11 bases between them. The CDR3 is 15 amino acids. Germline CDR1 and CDR2: MGHRA and YSYEKL. This chain's CDR3 is CASSQAPQTNTEAFF. CDR3 DNA: TGCGCCAGCAGCCAAGCACCACAGACCAACACTGAAGCTTTCTTT.

This clonotype was counted only a few times. V and J are TRBV6-1 and TRBJ2-1, with 7 bases identical to TRBD2. Germline CDR1 reads MNHNS; CDR2 reads SASEGT. The CDR3 is made up of 14 amino acids. The junction had 9 bases not matched to a gene; V was cut back by 2 bases and J by 11 bases. CDR3 DNA sequence: TGTGCCAGCAGTGAAACATTGGGCGGGAGTAAGCAGTTCTTC. Translation: CASSETLGGSKQFF.

The CDR3 spells CASSRNRDTQYF. CDR3 DNA: TGTGCCAGCAGCCGGAACAGGGACACCCAGTACTTC. The rearrangement uses TRBV11-1 and TRBJ2-7, with D possibly TRBD1 on 6 matching bases. Germline V gene data show CDR1 as SGHAT and CDR2 as FQDESV (reference sequence). V was clipped by 5 bases and J by 10 bases, with 15 bases between them. The CDR3 is 12 amino acids.

This clonotype has just a few counts. V is TRBV6-5 and J is TRBJ1-6, with D hard to call. V lost 7 bases, J lost 10 bases, and 17 bases lay in between. CDR1 and CDR2 (germline): MNHEY, SVGAGI. The CDR3 loop spans 14 amino acids. The CDR3 spells CASTNSGVWSPLHF. The DNA of the CDR3 is TGTGCCAGCACCAATTCGGGAGTGTGGTCACCCCTCCACTTT.

V is TRBV20-1 and J is TRBJ2-3; 9 bases are a match to TRBD2. CDR1 DFQATT and CDR2 SNEGSKA come from the germline V gene (reference sequence). Unmatched junction bases numbered 12, after V lost 6 bases and J lost 2 bases. The CDR3 has 16 amino acids. The CDR3 coding sequence is TGCAGTGCCCCCGAAGGAGCGGGAGGCCTCACAGATACGCAGTATTTT. Protein: CSAPEGAGGLTDTQYF.

This clonotype has just a few counts. The rearrangement uses TRBV6-5 and TRBJ1-2, with TRBD1 as a possible D gene (5 bases). The CDR3 length is 17 residues. Germline assignment: CDR1 MNHEY and CDR2 SVGAGI. V was shortened by 0 bases and J by 2 bases, with 16 bases between the two germline ends. The CDR3 loop is CASSYSGSPGTNYGYTF. CDR3 nucleotide sequence: TGTGCCAGCAGTTACTCTGGGAGCCCCGGGACGAACTATGGCTACACCTTC.

The CDR3 sequence is CASGAGDTQYF. Here the CDR3 DNA reads TGTGCCAGCGGAGCTGGGGATACGCAGTATTTT. The V gene is TRBV14, the J gene TRBJ2-3; D is uncertain. Trimming stripped 8 bases from V and 6 bases from J, with 9 bases between. The germline V gene encodes CDR1 SGHDN and CDR2 FVKESK. The CDR3 extends over 11 amino acids. The full variable domain, completed using reference TRBV14 and TRBJ2-3, is EAGVTQFPSHSVIEKGQTVTLRCDPISGHDNLYWYRRVMGKEIKFLLHFVKESKQDESGMPNNRFLAERTGGTYSTLKVQPAELEDSGVYFCASGAGDTQYFGPGTRLTVL.

This clonotype was counted between two and nine times. V usage is TRBV29-1 and J usage is TRBJ2-3, with D perhaps TRBD1 or TRBD2 (5 bases each). From germline, CDR1 is SQVTM and CDR2 ANQGSEA. The CDR3 totals 14 residues. The V gene lost 5 bases and the J gene lost 2 bases, with 14 bases spanning the gap. Here the CDR3 DNA reads TGCAGCGTTATGAGGGGTTGGCCCACAGATACGCAGTATTTT. Amino acid sequence: CSVMRGWPTDTQYF.

This chain uses TRBV12-3 or TRBV12-4 with TRBJ2-3; D is uncertain. There are 15 residues in the CDR3. V gave up 2 bases and J gave up 5 bases, with 14 bases separating them. CDR3 coding DNA: TGTGCCAGCAGTTTAAGGGCTGCCGGTGGAGATACGCAGTATTTT. This codes for CASSLRAAGGDTQYF.

The table lists this clonotype with a few counts. The chain recombines TRBV10-3 with TRBJ2-3; TRBD2 matches 9 bases. With 7 bases clipped from V and 3 bases from J, the junction kept 5 bases outside the gene matches. Germline V gene data show CDR1 as ENHRY and CDR2 as SYGVKD. The length of the CDR3 is 14 residues. The CDR3, as DNA: TGTGCCATCACCGCGGGAGGGAGGACAGATACGCAGTATTTT. Translated: CAITAGGRTDTQYF.

This sequence joins TRBV4-1 and TRBJ2-5; D is unresolved. The DNA matches TRBJ2-7 better at its end, which makes the J call doubtful. Germline V gene lookup returns CDR1 MGHRA and CDR2 YSYEKL. CDR3 length equals 15 residues. CDR3 amino acids: CASREGNSATYEQYF. The CDR3 DNA sequence: TGCGCCAGCAGGGAAGGGAATTCAGCCACCTACGAGCAGTACTTC.

The chain joins TRBV3-1 to TRBJ2-4, with 7 bases identical to TRBD1. Trimming removed 3 bases from V and 0 bases from J; junction bases left unmatched: 14. This CDR3 region has 19 residues. Germline V CDR1 and CDR2: LGHDT, YNNKEL (reference sequence). CDR3 residues: CASSQRPEQGRLAKNIQYF. Here the CDR3 DNA reads TGTGCCAGCAGCCAGAGACCAGAACAGGGGAGACTAGCCAAAAACATTCAGTACTTC.

The J gene is TRBJ2-7, the V gene TRBV27; TRBD1 matches at 7 bases. Germline-derived CDR1 and CDR2 are MNHEY and SMNVEV (reference sequence). The CDR3 spans 13 residues. Trimming removed 10 bases from V and 4 bases from J; junction bases left unmatched: 10. The CDR3 DNA reads TGTGCCACCTCGGGACAGACGGAATACGAGCAGTACTTC. Translating it yields CATSGQTEYEQYF.

This clonotype was found a few times. The chain has TRBV6-6 and TRBJ2-1, with D possibly being TRBD2 (6 bases). There are 16 residues in the CDR3. Germline values: CDR1 MNHNY, CDR2 SVGAGI (reference sequence). The V gene lost 4 bases and the J gene lost 10 bases, with 23 bases spanning the gap. This CDR3 is CASSSTGTPLGGEQFF. CDR3 nucleotides: TGTGCCAGCAGTTCCACCGGGACCCCTCTGGGGGGAGAGCAGTTCTTC.

The gene calls are TRBV10-3 and TRBJ2-2, with D uncertain. Deletions cut 3 bases from V and 4 bases from J, with 6 bases between. There are 13 residues in the CDR3. Per germline, CDR1 ENHRY and CDR2 SYGVKD. CDR3 coding DNA: TGTGCCATCAGTGAACTATTCACCGGGGAGCTGTTTTTT. Protein product: CAISELFTGELFF.